This T cell receptor beta chain was identified during a study of CD8 T cells in ankylosing spondylitis. There are a few counts of this clonotype. The antigen remains undetermined. Quantitative 5'-RACE with molecular barcodes generated TCR beta libraries. TCRdb used MiXCR to reprocess the 5' RACE reads, holding one entry per CDR3 protein. The data hold roughly 280,000 distinct CDR3 sequences, with 20% observed a single time. Overall study findings and caveats: Past studies reported some motif variants in reactive arthritis synovial fluid and blood. Disease-linked clones proved CD8+ and comparatively uncommon in peripheral blood. A TCR beta motif of under ten highly homologous variants seemed to mark ankylosing spondylitis blood.

The source is a male donor with ankylosing spondylitis or in good health (not recorded which). What was sequenced was blood, either unsorted or a sorted T cell fraction (not recorded which).

CDR3 nucleotide sequence: TGTGCCAGCAGCAAGGCCGGGTCCTTAGGGACAGATACGCAGTATTTT. This codes for CASSKAGSLGTDTQYF. J is TRBJ2-3 and V is TRBV9; D gene ambiguous. V was trimmed by 4 bases and J by 3 bases, leaving 18 bases between them. Germline V gene sequence: CDR1 SGDLS, CDR2 YYNGEE. The CDR3 contains 16 residues.